These T cell receptor beta chains were read from a single sample in a study of cytomegalovirus exposure and HLA in healthy donors. Sequencing used immunoSEQ multiplex PCR; TCRdb keeps in-frame clones, though not all of them. The sample holds over 150,000 clones, around 80% seen once. Sequencing was done on a sample of PBMCs. The receptors were sampled from a man younger than 45 in good health and CMV-seronegative. CDR3s leave out the opening cysteine and the closing phenylalanine or tryptophan. The order of the fields is clone size, J gene, CDR3 length, V gene, CDR3 protein. The size entry is marked missing in some rows and otherwise reads once, few, many or a size class.

clone size: NA; J gene: TRBJ1-2; CDR3 length: 13; V gene: TRBV7-9; CDR3 protein: ASSSRQDGAYGYT
clone size: NA; J gene: TRBJ2-3; CDR3 length: 10; V gene: TRBV27; CDR3 protein: ASSPHTDTQY
clone size: NA; J gene: TRBJ1-3; CDR3 length: 14; V gene: TRBV9; CDR3 protein: ASSTGGTNSGNTIY
clone size: once; J gene: TRBJ1-6; CDR3 length: 14; V gene: TRBV5-4; CDR3 protein: ASSLNPGLANSPLH
clone size: few; J gene: TRBJ1-2; CDR3 length: 13; V gene: TRBV19; CDR3 protein: ASSIDTGGLNGYT
clone size: NA; J gene: TRBJ2-6; CDR3 length: 11; V gene: TRBV5-4; CDR3 protein: ASSLESIDVLT
clone size: NA; J gene: TRBJ2-3; CDR3 length: 13; V gene: TRBV11-2; CDR3 protein: ASRQTGGPRDTQY
clone size: NA; J gene: TRBJ1-5; CDR3 length: 9; V gene: TRBV21-1; CDR3 protein: ASSPPRPQH
clone size: NA; J gene: TRBJ1-3; CDR3 length: 16; V gene: TRBV7-9; CDR3 protein: SSSPRIRGPISGNTIY
clone size: NA; J gene: TRBJ2-1; CDR3 length: 12; V gene: TRBV19; CDR3 protein: ASSILAGVLEQF
clone size: once; J gene: TRBJ1-2; CDR3 length: 13; V gene: TRBV25-1; CDR3 protein: ASSPDRGSVYGYT
clone size: NA; J gene: TRBJ2-5; CDR3 length: 14; V gene: TRBV5-4; CDR3 protein: ASSPRIAGGEETQY
clone size: NA; J gene: TRBJ2-7; CDR3 length: 12; V gene: TRBV28; CDR3 protein: ASRQGTVSYEQY
clone size: NA; J gene: TRBJ2-2; CDR3 length: 13; V gene: TRBV5-1; CDR3 protein: ASSYAGANTGELF
clone size: NA; J gene: TRBJ2-7; CDR3 length: 14; V gene: TRBV7-9; CDR3 protein: ASSSSPSGSPYEQY
clone size: few; J gene: TRBJ2-2; CDR3 length: 13; V gene: TRBV5-6; CDR3 protein: ASSLVDRTTGELF
clone size: NA; J gene: TRBJ1-2; CDR3 length: 14; V gene: TRBV5-1; CDR3 protein: ASSEARTGGSNGYT
clone size: NA; J gene: TRBJ2-4; CDR3 length: 15; V gene: TRBV19; CDR3 protein: ASSILAGTLAKNIQY
clone size: NA; J gene: TRBJ1-5; CDR3 length: 13; V gene: TRBV18; CDR3 protein: ASSPESGVTQPQH
clone size: NA; J gene: TRBJ1-5; CDR3 length: 13; V gene: TRBV18; CDR3 protein: ASSPPRGGNQPQH
clone size: NA; J gene: TRBJ1-5; CDR3 length: 11; V gene: TRBV6-5; CDR3 protein: ASSTGPSLPQH
clone size: NA; J gene: TRBJ1-5; CDR3 length: 13; V gene: TRBV19; CDR3 protein: ASSVGKSKEQPQH
clone size: once; J gene: TRBJ1-1; CDR3 length: 13; V gene: TRBV4-1; CDR3 protein: ASSLGPDSNTEAF
clone size: once; J gene: TRBJ1-4; CDR3 length: 12; V gene: TRBV5-1; CDR3 protein: ASSPGTANEKLF
clone size: NA; J gene: NA; CDR3 length: 12; V gene: TRBV5-6; CDR3 protein: ASSLASGRAEQY
clone size: NA; J gene: TRBJ2-3; CDR3 length: 13; V gene: TRBV9; CDR3 protein: ASSPPTSGPDTQY
clone size: once; J gene: TRBJ1-1; CDR3 length: 11; V gene: TRBV7-2; CDR3 protein: ASSRNLGGEAF
clone size: NA; J gene: TRBJ1-5; CDR3 length: 13; V gene: TRBV6-1; CDR3 protein: ASSEKPRFAGPQH
clone size: NA; J gene: TRBJ1-2; CDR3 length: 13; V gene: TRBV4-1; CDR3 protein: ASSPVEGAVYGYT
clone size: NA; J gene: TRBJ2-7; CDR3 length: 15; V gene: TRBV2; CDR3 protein: ASSEVVLPTTAYEQY
clone size: NA; J gene: TRBJ2-7; CDR3 length: 13; V gene: TRBV19; CDR3 protein: ASSIGLAVNYEQY
clone size: NA; J gene: TRBJ2-3; CDR3 length: 10; V gene: TRBV5-8; CDR3 protein: ASSLGQDTQY
clone size: once; J gene: TRBJ1-2; CDR3 length: 12; V gene: TRBV2; CDR3 protein: ASSEGTANIGYT
clone size: few; J gene: TRBJ2-1; CDR3 length: 16; V gene: TRBV7-9; CDR3 protein: ASSFPTGRLGSYNEQF
clone size: NA; J gene: TRBJ1-3; CDR3 length: 13; V gene: TRBV6-5; CDR3 protein: ASSPLLRSGNTIY
clone size: once; J gene: NA; CDR3 length: 12; V gene: TRBV6-1; CDR3 protein: ASSEGDSSYEQY
clone size: NA; J gene: TRBJ2-1; CDR3 length: 11; V gene: TRBV15; CDR3 protein: ATSRLGVGEQF
clone size: NA; J gene: TRBJ1-5; CDR3 length: 14; V gene: TRBV4-3; CDR3 protein: ASSQDRQASNQPQH
clone size: few; J gene: TRBJ1-5; CDR3 length: 11; V gene: TRBV21-1; CDR3 protein: ASAGFDYQPQH
clone size: NA; J gene: TRBJ2-1; CDR3 length: 9; V gene: TRBV4-1; CDR3 protein: ASSTRGEQF
clone size: once; J gene: TRBJ1-1; CDR3 length: 12; V gene: TRBV30; CDR3 protein: AWTLPRGAAQAF
clone size: NA; J gene: TRBJ2-3; CDR3 length: 13; V gene: TRBV7-2; CDR3 protein: ASSLGLGSTDTQY
clone size: NA; J gene: TRBJ1-4; CDR3 length: 14; V gene: TRBV5-1; CDR3 protein: ASSSLGRDSYEKLF
clone size: NA; J gene: TRBJ2-7; CDR3 length: 11; V gene: TRBV7-3; CDR3 protein: ASSPGVESEQY
clone size: NA; J gene: TRBJ2-7; CDR3 length: 13; V gene: TRBV7-6; CDR3 protein: ASSPTSVLPYEQY
clone size: NA; J gene: TRBJ2-7; CDR3 length: 11; V gene: TRBV14; CDR3 protein: ASSHAGTYEQY
clone size: NA; J gene: TRBJ2-1; CDR3 length: 16; V gene: TRBV15; CDR3 protein: ATSRSQGGGVADNEQF
clone size: NA; J gene: TRBJ1-2; CDR3 length: 14; V gene: TRBV18; CDR3 protein: ASSPPAGESGYGYT
clone size: once; J gene: TRBJ1-1; CDR3 length: 11; V gene: TRBV19; CDR3 protein: ASSQVFNTEAF
clone size: NA; J gene: TRBJ1-1; CDR3 length: 12; V gene: TRBV7-8; CDR3 protein: AGSPVLMNTEAF
clone size: NA; J gene: TRBJ2-1; CDR3 length: 14; V gene: TRBV29-1; CDR3 protein: SVGPLGGQGGNEQF